The present T cell receptor (beta chain) was sequenced within a study of shared clonotypes between healthy human individuals. Study results and limitations: Sampling covered nothing but blood. Tissue TCR repertoires likely differ from those found in blood. Memory subsets had estimated richness that was generally smaller than that of naive subsets. Clonotypes shared by all four sorted-subset donors had higher generation probabilities than non-shared clonotypes.

The CDR3 totals 13 residues. V was shortened by 0 bases and J by 8 bases, with 8 bases between the two germline ends. Germline CDR1 PRHDT, CDR2 FYEKMQ (reference sequence). On this clone: Its antigen is unidentified.

Original methodology: ImmunoSEQ supplied junction-only sequences lacking quality scores, so filtering was different. Method: immunoSEQ multiplex PCR; TCRdb's copy keeps in-frame clones and lacks some. The V and J calls and clone size are taken from that table; D and trimming were inferred from the DNA. The sample includes 2 million to 2.5 million clones, approximately 94% of them seen just once. Naive CD8 cells comprised CD45RO-negative, CCR7-positively selected cells, excluding terminally differentiated effector memory CD45RA+ cells. The origin of this receptor is a man aged 18-30 years in good health. Some clones in this sample may be carry-over from other donors' samples. The chain uses TRBV13 and TRBJ2-1; D unclear. Sequenced: naive CD8+ T cells from PBMCs. The CDR3 loop is CASSLGSSDEQFF. DNA for the CDR3: TGTGCCAGCAGCTTAGGGTCCAGCGATGAGCAGTTCTTC.